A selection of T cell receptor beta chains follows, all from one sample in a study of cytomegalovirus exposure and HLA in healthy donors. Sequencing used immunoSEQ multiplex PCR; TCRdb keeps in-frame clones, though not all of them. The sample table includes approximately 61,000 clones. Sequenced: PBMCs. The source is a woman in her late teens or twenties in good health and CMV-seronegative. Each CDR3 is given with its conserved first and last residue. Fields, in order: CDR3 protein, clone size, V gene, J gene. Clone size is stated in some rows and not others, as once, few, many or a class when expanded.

CASTQQQGGNTEAFF	.	TRBV5-1	TRBJ1-1
CASSSVTGAGNTIYF	.	TRBV6-5	TRBJ1-3
CASSFSGSRDTGELFF	.	TRBV7-3	TRBJ2-2
CASSPRLAGAGEQFF	.	TRBV18	TRBJ2-1
CASSSMPRQGDEKLFF	.	TRBV5-1	TRBJ1-4
CASSYGQNNNSPLHF	.	TRBV5-1	TRBJ1-6
CASLQGYLVTEAFF	.	TRBV18	TRBJ1-1
CASSYGTPGGYTF	.	TRBV6-5	TRBJ1-2
CASSRYIAYNEQFF	.	TRBV28	TRBJ2-1
CASSLDRETGELFF	.	TRBV5-1	TRBJ2-2
CASSRTGNTEAFF	.	TRBV5-4	TRBJ1-1
CASSLDRGGTEAFF	.	TRBV27	TRBJ1-1
CASSVGTAHMNTEAFF	.	TRBV9	TRBJ1-1
CASSYKAGDTDTQYF	.	TRBV6-5	TRBJ2-3
CASSLEVQGRNSPLHF	.	TRBV5-4	TRBJ1-6
CASSRLGDRYGYTF	.	TRBV18	TRBJ1-2
CSVDSLGGYTF	large	TRBV29-1	TRBJ1-2
CASSYQGSTEAFF	.	TRBV6-5	TRBJ1-1
CASSVAYPGQKETQYF	.	TRBV9	TRBJ2-5
CASSPEYRRGTEAFF	.	TRBV18	TRBJ1-1
CATAAAGYEQYF	.	TRBV10-3	TRBJ2-7
CASSPFSGGYEQYF	.	TRBV18	TRBJ2-7
CASSLDRGLYEQYF	.	TRBV27	TRBJ2-7
CASSSGQRLNTEAFF	.	TRBV5-1	TRBJ1-1
CASSLSPSSGNTIYF	.	TRBV18	TRBJ1-3
CASSGVGQAYSPLHF	.	TRBV6-1	TRBJ1-6
CASSLVGGEQYF	.	TRBV5-1	TRBJ2-7
CASSSQRGYEQYF	.	TRBV19	TRBJ2-7
CASSLEGVEQFF	.	TRBV5-1	TRBJ2-1
CASSKIEGAYGYTF	.	TRBV6-5	TRBJ1-2
CASSPGQDNSPLHF	.	TRBV18	TRBJ1-6
CASSLGPDYGYTF	.	TRBV7-9	TRBJ1-2
CASSVDGMTSGYTF	.	TRBV9	TRBJ1-2